The entry below gives a single TCR beta chain sequence along with its context. The data belong to a study of blood T cell repertoires in COVID-19. Study context: Sites across the United States, Italy and Spain contributed samples from acute and convalescent COVID-19.

The V end lost 1 base, the J end lost 3 bases, and 9 bases lay between the germline ends. CDR1 SGHAT and CDR2 FQNNGV come from the germline V gene. This CDR3 region has 14 residues. Clinical history as reported by participants underpinned cohort assignment. Profiling relied on immunoSEQ multiplex PCR, and the TCRdb table lists in-frame clones only, not all of them. This table holds some 150,000 clones, around 89% found once. Sequencing input: PBMCs or T cells enriched from blood (not recorded which). This clonotype originated in a woman aged 25 to 39 with acute COVID-19. This chain uses TRBV11-2 with TRBJ1-1; D gene uncertain. CDR3 sequence: CASSLVVFDTEAFF. CDR3 DNA: TGTGCCAGCAGCTTAGTCGTATTTGACACTGAAGCTTTCTTT.